The next 23 T cell receptor beta chains were all read from a single sample in a study of T cells in women clearing cervical HPV infection. Profiling relied on immunoSEQ multiplex PCR, and the TCRdb table lists in-frame clones only, not all of them. With approximately 44,000 clones in the sample, the ten largest clones hold more than 1%. The specimen was blood buffy coat. The receptors derive from a woman aged 18-70 years with a cervical HPV16 infection that either progressed to CIN3+ or cleared (not recorded which).

A note on this clone: Read coverage stops 3 residues before the CDR3 terminus; the germline J gene supplies the remainder. V gene TRBV20-1 combines with J gene TRBJ2-5; 16 bases map to TRBD2. With 0 bases clipped from V and 5 bases from J, the junction kept 12 bases outside the gene matches. This CDR3 comprises 19 residues. Germline V gene lookup returns CDR1 DFQATT and CDR2 SNEGSKA (reference sequence). The covered CDR3 bases are TGCAGTGCTAGAGATCGAAGGGGACTAGCGGGAGGGCCCCTGGAGACC. It specifies CSARDRRGLAGGPLET. In full, the CDR3 is CSARDRRGLAGGPLETQYF.

On this clone itself: The CDR3 extends 3 residues past the end of the read, so its final part is completed from the germline J gene. J is TRBJ2-7 and V is TRBV7-2; no firm D call. The V and J ends lost 2 bases and 4 bases respectively, with 6 bases between them. This CDR3 is 12 amino acids long. Germline CDR1 and CDR2: SGHTA and FQGNSA. CDR3 DNA (partial): TGTGCCAGCAGCTTATCAAAATACGAG. Amino acid sequence: CASSLSKYE. The CDR3 in its entirety is CASSLSKYEQYF.

The CDR3 DNA, read in part, is TGCAGCGTGAGGTATGGACAAAACTATGGC. Its translation is CSVRYGQNYG. The whole CDR3 protein is CSVRYGQNYGYTF. This sequence joins TRBV29-1 and TRBJ1-2, with D perhaps matching TRBD1 (5 bases). From the germline J gene comes the end of the CDR3, since the read stops 3 residues before it. Trimming shortened V by 6 bases and J by 2 bases, and 13 bases separated the two germline ends. The CDR3 sequence is 13 residues long. CDR1 is SQVTM and CDR2 is ANQGSEA in the germline V gene. Using reference TRBV29-1 and TRBJ1-2 for the parts outside the CDR3, the full variable domain is SAVISQKPSRDICQRGTSLTIQCQVDSQVTMMFWYRQQPGQSLTLIATANQGSEATYESGFVIDKFPISRPNLTFSTLTVSNMSPEDSSIYLCSVRYGQNYGYTFGSGTRLTVV.

Turning to this clone: The CDR3 goes on 3 residues after the read ends, and that part is filled in from the germline J gene. This chain uses TRBV5-1 with TRBJ2-2; D remains ambiguous. Trimming removed 0 bases at V and 4 bases at J, with 10 bases between. The CDR3 totals 15 residues. CDR1 SGHRS and CDR2 YFSETQ come from the germline V gene. The CDR3 spells CASSLVPSFTGELFF. Partial CDR3 DNA: TGCGCCAGCAGCTTGGTTCCCAGTTTCACCGGGGAG.

Comments on this clone: The observed sequence ends 3 residues before the CDR3 terminus, with the missing tail filled in from the germline J gene. The chain uses TRBV19 and TRBJ1-4, with 12 bases fitting TRBD1. J was trimmed by 7 bases and V by 7 bases; bases with no gene match: 13. This CDR3 region has 17 residues. Germline V gives CDR1 LNHDA, CDR2 SQIVND (reference sequence). The sequenced part of the CDR3 DNA is TGTGCCAGTACAGGATTGGGGACAGGGGGCTTCGGTGAAAAA. The encoded protein is CASTGLGTGGFGEK. The CDR3 in full is CASTGLGTGGFGEKLFF.

As for this clone: The read ends 3 residues early relative to the CDR3; the germline J gene fills the gap. The chain couples TRBV10-3 to TRBJ2-1; D gene ambiguous. From germline, CDR1 is ENHRY and CDR2 SYGVKD. There are 13 residues in the CDR3. V lost 0 bases, J lost 8 bases, and 8 bases lay in between. CDR3 bases read: TGTGCCATCAGTGAGTCGATAGCAGATGAG. Translated, it gives CAISESIADE. The complete CDR3 sequence is CAISESIADEQFF.

Comments on this clone: The CDR3 end is not reached by the read, which stops 3 residues before it; the germline J gene fills it in. This chain connects TRBV5-4 to TRBJ2-2; D gene uncertain. This CDR3 has 13 residues. Trimming left V 0 bases short and J 4 bases short, with 4 bases between. Per germline, CDR1 SGHNT and CDR2 YYREEE (reference sequence). This CDR3 reads CASSLEVTGELFF. The CDR3 DNA, read in part, is TGTGCCAGCAGCTTGGAGGTCACCGGGGAG.

With regard to this clone: The CDR3 end is not reached by the read, which stops 3 residues before it; the germline J gene fills it in. This chain links TRBV2 with TRBJ1-3; 7 bases are shared with TRBD1. CDR1 and CDR2 (germline): SNHLY, FYNNEI. The CDR3 runs to 15 residues. V was clipped by 2 bases and J by 0 bases; unmatched bases: 1. The sequenced part of the CDR3 DNA is TGTGCCAGCAGTGAACGGACAGGCTCTGGAAACACC. It yields the protein CASSERTGSGNT. The full CDR3 reads CASSERTGSGNTIYF.

On this clone: Read coverage stops 3 residues before the CDR3 terminus; the germline J gene supplies the remainder. The chain carries TRBV18 and TRBJ2-7; weak D call: TRBD2 (6 bases). Germline V gene lookup returns CDR1 KGHSH and CDR2 LQKENI. The CDR3 contains 15 residues. V lost 3 bases and J 3 bases, leaving 15 bases between the germline ends. CDR3 bases read: TGTGCCAGCTCACCTATCGGGGGATTGGTCTACGAG. Amino acid sequence: CASSPIGGLVYE. The entire CDR3 reads CASSPIGGLVYEQYF.

CDR3 DNA (partial): TGTGCCAGCAGCTTAGGCGGGGCGACAGATACG. It specifies CASSLGGATDT. The complete CDR3 sequence is CASSLGGATDTQYF. The chain is built from TRBV7-6 and TRBJ2-3, with D perhaps TRBD2 (6 bases). The missing CDR3 end, 3 residues past where the read stops, is filled in from the germline J gene. The germline V gene has CDR1 SGHVS and CDR2 FNYEAQ. The CDR3 spans 14 residues. V lost 1 base and J lost 3, with 8 bases in between.

As regards this clone: The missing CDR3 end, 3 residues past where the read stops, is filled in from the germline J gene. The chain carries TRBV2 and TRBJ1-4, with D possibly matching TRBD1 (6 bases). Germline loops: CDR1 SNHLY, CDR2 FYNNEI. V gave up 5 bases and J gave up 0 bases, with 7 bases separating them. The CDR3 is 14 residues long. The DNA read from the CDR3 is TGTGCCAGCAGTTGGACAGCAACTAATGAAAAA. Its protein is CASSWTATNEK. The whole CDR3 is CASSWTATNEKLFF.

With respect to this clone: The read terminates 3 residues before the CDR3 end, so the remaining end is supplied by the germline J gene. The V and J genes are TRBV7-2 and TRBJ2-5; D is uncertain. Germline V gene lookup returns CDR1 SGHTA and CDR2 FQGNSA. CDR3 length: 13 amino acids. The V gene lost 4 bases and the J gene lost 5 bases, with 11 bases spanning the gap. The CDR3: CASSSSYWETQYF. The sequenced part of the CDR3 DNA is TGTGCCAGCAGCTCCTCCTATTGGGAGACC.

As for this clone: The read ends 3 residues before the CDR3 terminus; that terminus is restored from the germline J gene. This chain connects TRBV5-1 to TRBJ1-3, with 8 bases fitting TRBD1. This CDR3 has 16 amino acids. Unmatched junction bases numbered 6, after V lost 4 bases and J lost 0 bases. Germline CDR1 SGHRS, CDR2 YFSETQ. CDR3 bases read: TGCGCCAGCAGCAAGGGACAGGAAGGCTCTGGAAACACC. Residues: CASSKGQEGSGNT. The whole CDR3 is CASSKGQEGSGNTIYF.

CDR3 sequence: CASSLGGAPNEKLFF. The sequenced CDR3 bases are TGTGCCAGCAGCTTGGGGGGGGCGCCGAATGAAAAA. The chain carries TRBV7-9 and TRBJ1-4; weak D call: TRBD1 (6 bases). The CDR3 extends 3 residues past the end of the read, so its final part is completed from the germline J gene. The CDR3 consists of 15 residues. V gave up 3 bases and J gave up 5 bases, with 13 bases separating them. CDR1 and CDR2 (germline): SEHNR, FQNEAQ (reference sequence).

As for this clone: The CDR3 extends 3 residues past the end of the read, so its final part is completed from the germline J gene. V gene TRBV11-2 combines with J gene TRBJ1-3, with no clear D. Trimming took 5 bases from V and 4 from J, leaving 12 bases between them. The CDR3 loop spans 14 amino acids. The germline gives CDR1 SGHAT, CDR2 FQNNGV. Incomplete CDR3 DNA: TGTGCCAGCAGCCCTCCAGGAACCGGAAACACC. Its protein is CASSPPGTGNT. The whole CDR3 sequence reads CASSPPGTGNTIYF.

Note on this clone: With the read ending 3 residues before the CDR3 end, the germline J gene is used to fill in that end. The chain joins TRBV19 to TRBJ2-5; D might be TRBD1 (5 bases). V gave up 6 bases and J gave up 4 bases, with 12 bases separating them. CDR3 length: 13 residues. Germline CDR1 LNHDA, CDR2 SQIVND (reference sequence). CDR3 region: CASSREIGETQYF. The sequenced CDR3 bases are TGTGCCAGTAGCAGGGAAATCGGAGAGACC. Drawing the rest from reference TRBV19 and TRBJ2-5, the complete variable domain is DGGITQSPKYLFRKEGQNVTLSCEQNLNHDAMYWYRQDPGQGLRLIYYSQIVNDFQKGDIAEGYSVSREKKESFPLTVTSAQKNPTAFYLCASSREIGETQYFGPGTRLLVL.

On this clone itself: The read stops 3 residues short of the end of the CDR3; the missing end is completed from the germline J gene. The chain uses TRBV5-5 and TRBJ2-4, with D maybe TRBD1 (6 bases). Germline-derived CDR1 and CDR2 are SGHKS and YYEKEE (reference sequence). This CDR3 has 13 residues. Trimming removed 4 bases from V and 8 bases from J, with 13 bases in between. CDR3 amino acids: CASSGTQGDIQYF. The part of the CDR3 DNA that was read is TGTGCCAGCAGCGGAACACAGGGTGACATT.

Points on this clone: The read is 3 residues too short to cover the CDR3 end, so that end is filled in from the germline J gene. V is TRBV20-1 and J is TRBJ2-3, with 9 bases that match TRBD2. The length of the CDR3 is 17 residues. V trimming: 2 bases; J trimming: 0 bases; junction bases outside the gene matches: 9. CDR1 is DFQATT, CDR2 SNEGSKA, per germline (reference sequence). This CDR3 is CSARHLAGHSSTDTQYF. The sequenced CDR3 bases are TGCAGTGCTAGACATCTAGCGGGACATTCTAGCACAGATACG.

Points on this clone: Coverage ceases 3 residues before the CDR3 finishes, and the germline J gene fills in the end. The chain employs TRBV5-1 and TRBJ2-7; TRBD2 matches at 14 bases. V shed 4 bases and J 2 bases; nucleotides not matched to a gene: 11. Germline V lookup: CDR1 SGHRS, CDR2 YFSETQ. This CDR3 comprises 18 residues. The sequenced part of the CDR3 DNA is TGCGCCAGCAGCCTTAGACTAGCGGGAGGGATTAAAACCTACGAG. It specifies CASSLRLAGGIKTYE. The CDR3 as a whole reads CASSLRLAGGIKTYEQYF.

Comments on this clone: The CDR3 goes on 3 residues after the read ends, and that part is filled in from the germline J gene. The genes are TRBV20-1 and TRBJ1-1; 8 nucleotides agree with TRBD1. The CDR3 length is 14 residues. With 5 bases clipped from V and 1 base from J, the junction kept 6 bases outside the gene matches. The germline CDR1 and CDR2 sequences are DFQATT and SNEGSKA (reference sequence). The CDR3 sequence: CSAFLTGGNTEAFF. Partial CDR3 DNA: TGCAGTGCTTTTCTAACAGGGGGGAACACTGAA.

Notes on this clone: From the germline J gene comes the end of the CDR3, since the read stops 3 residues before it. The V gene is TRBV20-1, the J gene TRBJ2-3; tentatively, D is TRBD2 (5 bases). Trimming pared 6 bases from V and 4 bases from J, leaving 17 bases between. This CDR3 region has 14 residues. Germline V CDR1 and CDR2: DFQATT, SNEGSKA (reference sequence). CDR3 amino acids: CSARPMDSSDTQYF. The sequenced CDR3 bases are TGCAGTGCCAGACCCATGGACTCCTCAGATACG.

Comment on this clone: Read data end 3 residues before the CDR3 end; the end is taken from the germline J gene. V gene TRBV10-3 combines with J gene TRBJ1-4; TRBD1 matches 7 bases. Germline V lookup: CDR1 ENHRY, CDR2 SYGVKD. The V segment lost 6 bases and the J segment 3 bases; nucleotides outside the gene matches: 7. The CDR3 contains 15 residues. Incomplete CDR3 DNA: TGTGCCATCAGACAGGGGCAGGAGTCTAATGAAAAA. This codes for CAIRQGQESNEK. The CDR3 in full is CAIRQGQESNEKLFF.

CDR3 DNA, as far as it was read: TGCAGTGCTAGAGATTTTAACGGTGAG. Translation gives CSARDFNGE. The CDR3, in full, reads CSARDFNGEQFF. The chain is built from TRBV20-1 and TRBJ2-1; D not certain. Read coverage stops 3 residues before the CDR3 terminus; the germline J gene supplies the remainder. Per germline, CDR1 DFQATT and CDR2 SNEGSKA (reference sequence). Trimming pared 0 bases from V and 9 bases from J, leaving 9 bases between. The CDR3 is 12 amino acids.